The rows below give T cell receptor beta chains drawn from one sample of a study of shared clonotypes between healthy human individuals. The protocol was immunoSEQ multiplex PCR, while the TCRdb copy is restricted to in-frame clones and leaves out a portion. This sample has fewer than 3 million clones, with roughly 90% found just once. Input material: naive CD4+ T cells from PBMCs. These receptors were taken from a man younger than 35 in good health. Some clones in this sample may be carry-over from other donors' samples. Both conserved end residues are trimmed from each CDR3. Each record gives: V gene, J gene, CDR3 protein.

v_call: TRBV2
j_call: TRBJ2-1
cdr3_aa: ASRRTGQGDNEQF

v_call: TRBV2
j_call: TRBJ1-5
cdr3_aa: ASSEPGQPQH

v_call: TRBV28
j_call: TRBJ2-5
cdr3_aa: ASREGGTGTYQETQY

v_call: TRBV7-2
j_call: TRBJ2-1
cdr3_aa: ASSPRPLAGGDEQF

v_call: TRBV5-4
j_call: TRBJ2-1
cdr3_aa: ASSLPVSGTSPEF

v_call: TRBV20-1
j_call: TRBJ2-3
cdr3_aa: SATRQGQY

v_call: TRBV9
j_call: TRBJ2-7
cdr3_aa: ASSGSSGFYEQY

v_call: TRBV25-1
j_call: TRBJ2-5
cdr3_aa: ASSDPGEFSKTQY

v_call: TRBV4-1
j_call: TRBJ2-7
cdr3_aa: ASSQEPQGGIYEQY

v_call: TRBV11-2
j_call: TRBJ2-1
cdr3_aa: ASSPQGSNEQF

v_call: TRBV28
j_call: TRBJ1-3
cdr3_aa: ASSRGGGSGNTIY

v_call: TRBV11-1
j_call: TRBJ2-3
cdr3_aa: ASSLYRGVTDTQY

v_call: TRBV18
j_call: TRBJ2-1
cdr3_aa: ASAVSGMYNEQF

v_call: TRBV11-2
j_call: TRBJ2-7
cdr3_aa: ASSLEEGASYEQY

v_call: TRBV9
j_call: TRBJ1-3
cdr3_aa: ASSLQTGSGNTIY

v_call: TRBV29-1
j_call: TRBJ2-7
cdr3_aa: SVGYWDYEQY

v_call: TRBV29-1
j_call: TRBJ2-3
cdr3_aa: SVEDRARTDTQY